This T cell receptor (beta chain) appears in the sequencing data of a study of control samples from healthy donors and cancer patients. Data came from immunoSEQ multiplex PCR; TCRdb stores just in-frame clones and leaves some out. This sample has 390,000 or so clones, with more than 80% found just once. Sequencing was performed on PBMCs. The receptor was derived from a man in his forties with head and neck cancer.

CDR3 in amino acids: CASSAPTAPSNQPQHF. The CDR3 nucleotides are TGTGCCAGCAGTGCCCCGACAGCCCCTAGCAATCAGCCCCAGCATTTT. This chain links TRBV6-1 with TRBJ1-5; D perhaps matches TRBD1 (5 bases). Trimming stripped 4 bases from V and 0 bases from J, with 13 bases between. This CDR3 has 16 amino acids. From germline, CDR1 is MNHNS and CDR2 SASEGT.